One T cell receptor (beta chain) is described in this entry. Its antigen remains unknown. A junction boundary mismatches the germline segment, possibly from a read error. This record belongs to a study of T cells after yellow fever vaccination. Study-wide results and caveats: Though weaker, the secondary response peaked faster, on day 5 versus 15.

Using its own MiXCR run on the 5' RACE reads, TCRdb lists one record per CDR3 protein. In the table there are 120,000 or so distinct CDR3 sequences, roughly 10% of which are singletons. CDR1 SGHTS and CDR2 YDEGEE come from the germline V gene. The CDR3 has 10 amino acids. This clonotype was obtained from a man aged 18 to 29 who received the YFV17D yellow fever vaccine. The gene calls are TRBV5-8 and TRBJ1-4; no reliable D call. Source: CD8+ T cells sorted from PBMCs, taken on the day of the yellow fever booster vaccination. The CDR3 here is CASSLKGGRF. As DNA, the CDR3 is TGTGCCAGCAGCTTAAAGGGAGGTCGTTTT.